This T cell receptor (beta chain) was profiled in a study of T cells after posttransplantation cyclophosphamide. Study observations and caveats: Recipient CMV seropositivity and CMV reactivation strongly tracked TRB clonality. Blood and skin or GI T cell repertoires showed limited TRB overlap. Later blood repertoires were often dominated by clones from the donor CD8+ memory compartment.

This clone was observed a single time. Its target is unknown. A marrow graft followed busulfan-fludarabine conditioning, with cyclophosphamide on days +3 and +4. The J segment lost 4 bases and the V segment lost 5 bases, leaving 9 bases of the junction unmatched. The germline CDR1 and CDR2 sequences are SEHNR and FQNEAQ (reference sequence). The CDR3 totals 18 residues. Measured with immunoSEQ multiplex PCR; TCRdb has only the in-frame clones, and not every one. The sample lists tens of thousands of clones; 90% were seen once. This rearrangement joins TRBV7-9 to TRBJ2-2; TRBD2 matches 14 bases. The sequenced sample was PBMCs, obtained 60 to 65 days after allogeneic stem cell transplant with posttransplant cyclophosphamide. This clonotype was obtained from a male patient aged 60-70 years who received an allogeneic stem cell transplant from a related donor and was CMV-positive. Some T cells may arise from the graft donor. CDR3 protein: CASSTRRLAGGSTGELFF. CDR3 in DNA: TGTGCCAGCAGCACGCGCCGACTAGCGGGGGGGTCCACCGGGGAGCTGTTTTTT.